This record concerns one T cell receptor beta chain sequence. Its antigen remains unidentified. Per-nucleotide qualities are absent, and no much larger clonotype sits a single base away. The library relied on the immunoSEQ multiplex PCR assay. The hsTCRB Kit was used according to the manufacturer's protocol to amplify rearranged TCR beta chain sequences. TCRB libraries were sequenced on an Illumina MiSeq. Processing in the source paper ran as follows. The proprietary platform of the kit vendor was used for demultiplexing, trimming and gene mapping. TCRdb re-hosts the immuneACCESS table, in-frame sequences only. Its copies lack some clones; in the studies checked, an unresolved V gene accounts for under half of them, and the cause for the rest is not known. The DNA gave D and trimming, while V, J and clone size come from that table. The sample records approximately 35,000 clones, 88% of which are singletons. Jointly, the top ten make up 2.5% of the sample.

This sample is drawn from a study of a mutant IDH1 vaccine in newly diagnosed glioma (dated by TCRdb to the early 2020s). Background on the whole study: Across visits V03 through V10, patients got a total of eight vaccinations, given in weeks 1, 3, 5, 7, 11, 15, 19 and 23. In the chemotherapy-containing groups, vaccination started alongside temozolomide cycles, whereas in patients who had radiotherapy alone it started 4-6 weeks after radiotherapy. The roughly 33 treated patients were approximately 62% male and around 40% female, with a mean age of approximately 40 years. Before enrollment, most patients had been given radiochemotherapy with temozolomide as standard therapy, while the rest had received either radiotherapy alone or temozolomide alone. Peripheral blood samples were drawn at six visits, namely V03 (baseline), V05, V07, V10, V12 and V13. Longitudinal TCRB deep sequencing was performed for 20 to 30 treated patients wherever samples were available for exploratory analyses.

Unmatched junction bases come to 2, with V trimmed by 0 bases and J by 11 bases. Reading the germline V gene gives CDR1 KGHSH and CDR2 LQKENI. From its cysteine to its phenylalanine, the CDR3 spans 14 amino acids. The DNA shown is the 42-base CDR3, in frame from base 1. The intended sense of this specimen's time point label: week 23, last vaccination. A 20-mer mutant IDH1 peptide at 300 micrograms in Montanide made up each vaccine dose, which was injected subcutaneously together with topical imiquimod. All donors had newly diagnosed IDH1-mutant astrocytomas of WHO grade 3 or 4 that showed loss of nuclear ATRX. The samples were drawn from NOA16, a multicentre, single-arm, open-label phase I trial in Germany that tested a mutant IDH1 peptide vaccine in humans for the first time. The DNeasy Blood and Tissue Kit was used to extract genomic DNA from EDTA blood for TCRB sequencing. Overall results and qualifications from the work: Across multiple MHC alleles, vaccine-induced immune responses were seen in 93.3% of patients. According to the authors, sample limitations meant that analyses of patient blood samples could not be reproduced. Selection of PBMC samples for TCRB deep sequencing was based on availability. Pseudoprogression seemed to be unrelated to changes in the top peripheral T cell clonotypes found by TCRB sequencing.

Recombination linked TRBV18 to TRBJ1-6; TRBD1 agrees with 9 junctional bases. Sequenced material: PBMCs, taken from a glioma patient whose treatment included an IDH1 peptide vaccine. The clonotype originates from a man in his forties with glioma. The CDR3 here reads CASSPPGQGTPLHF. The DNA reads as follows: TGTGCCAGCTCACCACCGGGACAGGGTACACCCCTCCACTTT.